One and the same sample provided the 18 T cell receptor beta chains below, sequenced in a study of cytomegalovirus exposure and HLA in healthy donors (dated by TCRdb to the late 2010s). The library was built by means of the immunoSEQ multiplex PCR assay. The multiplex PCR relied on a mix of 60 forward primers for TCR Vbeta segments and 13 reverse primers for TCR Jbeta segments. TCRdb holds this immuneACCESS table with in-frame rearrangements only. Some clones are missing; in checked studies, unresolved V genes explain under half, and the rest has no known cause. The sample includes around 150,000 clones, with 60% to 85% observed a single time. Approximately 2.1% of the sample is held by the ten biggest clonotypes. Sequencing input: PBMCs. Receptors originate from a man between 45 and 60 years old in good health and CMV-seropositive.

The J gene is TRBJ2-4, the V gene TRBV11-2; D may be TRBD1 (6 bases). V lost 4 bases and J 0 bases, leaving 19 bases between the germline ends. In germline, CDR1 is SGHAT, CDR2 FQNNGV. The CDR3 loop spans 18 amino acids. This CDR3 reads CASSSHTLTGLAKNIQYF. The CDR3 DNA follows: TGTGCCAGCAGCTCCCATACCTTAACAGGGCTAGCCAAAAACATTCAGTACTTC.

The genes are TRBV6-5 and TRBJ2-5, with D perhaps TRBD2 (6 bases). CDR3 length: 14 residues. The V gene's germline CDR1 is MNHEY and CDR2 SVGAGI. V lost 7 bases and J lost 5, with 17 bases in between. The CDR3: CASTTGVAVETQYF. The CDR3 DNA is TGTGCCAGCACCACGGGGGTAGCCGTGGAGACCCAGTACTTC.

The rearrangement links TRBV4-3 to TRBJ2-7; D is possibly TRBD2 (7 bases). CDR3 length: 15 residues. CDR1 LGHNA and CDR2 YSLEER come from the germline V gene. V lost 3 bases to trimming and J lost 1 base, with 13 bases between them. The CDR3: CASSQAGAGSYEQYF. Here the CDR3 DNA reads TGCGCCAGCAGCCAGGCGGGGGCAGGTTCCTACGAGCAGTACTTC.

This CDR3 is CASSRTATTYEQYF. The CDR3 DNA reads as TGCGCCAGCAGCCGGACAGCTACGACCTACGAGCAGTACTTC. This chain connects TRBV10-1 to TRBJ2-7, with a weak D call TRBD1 (6 bases). CDR1 and CDR2 (germline): WNHNN, SYGVQD (reference sequence). The CDR3 is 14 residues long. V was clipped by 6 bases and J by 2 bases, with 14 bases between them.

V is TRBV2 and J is TRBJ1-4; the match to TRBD1 covers 9 bases. This CDR3 comprises 16 residues. V lost 7 bases to trimming and J lost 0 bases; unmatched junction nucleotides: 6. Germline CDR1 reads SNHLY; CDR2 reads FYNNEI. CDR3 protein: CASKSGQGATNEKLFF. CDR3 bases: TGTGCCAGCAAATCGGGACAGGGTGCAACTAATGAAAAACTGTTTTTT.

The J gene is TRBJ1-5, the V gene TRBV7-9; 7 nucleotides align to TRBD1. The V gene end was trimmed by 8 bases and the J gene end by 2 bases; junction bases not matched to a gene: 3. The CDR3 spans 13 residues. From germline, CDR1 is SEHNR and CDR2 FQNEAQ (reference sequence). CDR3 residues: CASCGQGNQPQHF. The CDR3 DNA reads as TGTGCCAGCTGTGGACAGGGCAATCAGCCCCAGCATTTT.

J is TRBJ2-4 and V is TRBV19; 9 bases agree with TRBD1. The CDR3 loop spans 14 amino acids. In germline, CDR1 is LNHDA, CDR2 SQIVND (reference sequence). Trimming at V came to 6 bases and at J to 7 bases, leaving 7 bases not matched to a gene. CDR3 sequence reads: CASSRTGEENIQYF. The CDR3 DNA reads as TGTGCCAGTAGCCGGACAGGGGAAGAGAACATTCAGTACTTC.

This chain joins TRBV15 and TRBJ1-5; D may be TRBD1 (6 bases). V lost 3 bases and J 2 bases, leaving 23 bases between the germline ends. The CDR3 length is 19 residues. The germline gives CDR1 LNHNV, CDR2 YYDKDF (reference sequence). CDR3 protein: CATSSPGTWGSNGNQPQHF. DNA for the CDR3: TGTGCCACCAGCAGTCCAGGGACATGGGGCTCCAACGGCAATCAGCCCCAGCATTTT.

The gene calls are TRBV2 and TRBJ1-1; 10 bases fit TRBD1. CDR1 and CDR2 (germline): SNHLY, FYNNEI. Trimming removed 6 bases from V and 4 bases from J; junction bases left unmatched: 8. The CDR3 is 15 residues long. The CDR3 coding sequence is TGTGCCAGCAGCGAACTTAGGACAGGGGGCACTGAAGCTTTCTTT. Its protein product is CASSELRTGGTEAFF.

The rearrangement links TRBV9 to TRBJ2-1; TRBD2 is a possible D gene (6 bases). This CDR3 region has 14 residues. CDR1 is SGDLS, CDR2 YYNGEE, per germline. Deletions cut 2 bases from V and 7 bases from J, with 13 bases between. As DNA, the CDR3 is TGTGCCAGCAGCGTCGGAGGGAACCAAAATGAGCAGTTCTTC. As protein: CASSVGGNQNEQFF.

V and J are TRBV5-6 and TRBJ2-1; tentative D call: TRBD2 (5 bases). There are 17 residues in the CDR3. Per the germline V gene, CDR1 is SGHDT and CDR2 is YYEEEE. The germline V and J ends were trimmed by 4 bases and 0 bases, with 17 bases remaining between them. The CDR3 loop is CASSQRLSPSSYNEQFF. The CDR3 DNA reads as TGTGCCAGCAGCCAACGACTATCTCCGAGCTCCTACAATGAGCAGTTCTTC.

This chain links TRBV5-3 with TRBJ1-2; D might be TRBD1 (6 bases). TRBV5-3 is placed among ORFs of uncertain function. V was clipped by 1 base and J by 4 bases, with 14 bases between them. CDR3 size: 15 residues. In DNA form, the CDR3 reads TGTGCCAGAAGCTTGAACCGGGGGGCGGGCTATGGCTACACCTTC. Encoded protein: CARSLNRGAGYGYTF.

This chain links TRBV25-1 with TRBJ2-4, with 11 bases fitting TRBD2. This CDR3 has 17 residues. Unmatched junction bases numbered 6, after V lost 5 bases and J lost 0 bases. The germline V gene has CDR1 MGHDK and CDR2 SYGVNS. The DNA for the CDR3 is TGTGCCAGCAGTACGACGGGACTAGCGGAAGCCAAAAACATTCAGTACTTC. Its protein is CASSTTGLAEAKNIQYF.

V usage is TRBV6-5 and J usage is TRBJ2-5; D is perhaps TRBD2 (5 bases). V shed 4 bases and J shed 11 bases, with 14 bases lying between them. Germline-derived CDR1 and CDR2 are MNHEY and SVGAGI. This CDR3 region has 12 residues. This CDR3 reads CASSSAGGEQYF. The CDR3 DNA sequence: TGTGCCAGCAGTTCCGCCGGTGGGGAGCAGTACTTC.

The V gene is TRBV25-1, the J gene TRBJ2-3; tentatively, D is TRBD2 (5 bases). The V end lost 0 bases, the J end lost 0 bases, and 7 bases lay between the germline ends. In germline, CDR1 is MGHDK, CDR2 SYGVNS. The CDR3 spans 15 residues. The CDR3 nucleotides are TGTGCCAGCAGTGAATATCGCGGGAGCACAGATACGCAGTATTTT. The encoded protein is CASSEYRGSTDTQYF.

The V call is TRBV11-2, the J call TRBJ1-5; D is uncertain. The CDR3 totals 14 residues. Germline V CDR1 and CDR2: SGHAT, FQNNGV. Trimming left V 4 bases short and J 0 bases short, with 7 bases between. CDR3 sequence: CASSSMNSNQPQHF. The CDR3 bases are TGTGCCAGCAGCTCTATGAATAGCAATCAGCCCCAGCATTTT.

The chain employs TRBV27 and TRBJ1-2; 11 bases map to TRBD1. V dropped 10 bases and J dropped 0; count of bases not matched to a gene: 10. The CDR3 contains 16 residues. Germline V gene data show CDR1 as MNHEY and CDR2 as SMNVEV (reference sequence). The CDR3 nucleotides read TGTGCCACTACCAAGGGACAGGGGGGAGCTAACTATGGCTACACCTTC. Translating it yields CATTKGQGGANYGYTF.

The CDR3 region is CASSLQGRSGNEQYF. In nucleotides, the CDR3 is TGTGCCAGCAGCTTACAGGGGCGATCGGGGAACGAGCAGTACTTC. The chain combines TRBV5-6 with TRBJ2-7; 7 positions agree with TRBD1. This CDR3 contains 15 residues. CDR1 and CDR2 from the germline V gene are SGHDT and YYEEEE. V dropped 2 bases and J dropped 5; count of bases not matched to a gene: 10.